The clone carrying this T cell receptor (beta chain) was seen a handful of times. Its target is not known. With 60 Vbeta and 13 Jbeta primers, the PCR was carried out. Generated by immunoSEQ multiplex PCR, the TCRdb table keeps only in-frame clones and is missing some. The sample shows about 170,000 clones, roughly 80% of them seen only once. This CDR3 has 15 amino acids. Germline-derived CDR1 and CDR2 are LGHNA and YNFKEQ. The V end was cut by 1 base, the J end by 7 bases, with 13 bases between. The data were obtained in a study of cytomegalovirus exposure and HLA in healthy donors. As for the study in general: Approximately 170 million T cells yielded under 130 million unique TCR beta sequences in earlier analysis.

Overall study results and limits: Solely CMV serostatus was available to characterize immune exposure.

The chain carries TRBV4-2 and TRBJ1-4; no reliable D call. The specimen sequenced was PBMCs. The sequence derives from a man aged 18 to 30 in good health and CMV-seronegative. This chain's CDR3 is CASSQVRERTEKLFF. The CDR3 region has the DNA TGTGCCAGCAGCCAAGTGCGGGAGAGAACTGAAAAACTGTTTTTT.